This TCR beta chain was sequenced during a study of human T cells and chemical hapten exposure. V lost 3 bases, J lost 7 bases, and 5 bases stayed unmatched. This CDR3 region has 14 residues. Germline V gene lookup returns CDR1 SGHTA and CDR2 FQGNSA. The sample's time point: patch test 1, 2 weeks after DPC sensitization. Treatment defined: therapeutic diphenylcyclopropenone sensitization with weekly scalp DPC. Using its own MiXCR run on the RACE reads, TCRdb lists one record per CDR3 protein. The table has approximately 70,000 distinct CDR3 sequences, roughly 9.2% seen once. Many counts were recorded for this clonotype.

This specimen was whole blood, taken in connection with sensitization to the hapten diphenylcyclopropenone (DPC). This chain joins TRBV7-2 and TRBJ2-1, with TRBD1 matching over 8 bases. This clonotype was sampled from a woman between 40 and 50 years old with alopecia areata. Some clones in this sample may be carry-over from other donors' samples. Here the CDR3 DNA reads TGTGCCAGCAGCTTCAGACAGGGGTCAAATGAGCAGTTCTTC. Its translation is CASSFRQGSNEQFF.